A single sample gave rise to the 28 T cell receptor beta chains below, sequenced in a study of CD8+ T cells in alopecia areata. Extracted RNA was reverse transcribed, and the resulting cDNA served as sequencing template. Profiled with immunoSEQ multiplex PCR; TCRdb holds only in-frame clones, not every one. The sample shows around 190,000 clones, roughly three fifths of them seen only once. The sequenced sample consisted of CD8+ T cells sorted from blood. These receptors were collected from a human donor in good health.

Here the CDR3 DNA reads TGCAGCGTAGGAGGGCCGGGACTAGCGGGGGGAACTAATGAGCAGTACTTC. Translated: CSVGGPGLAGGTNEQYF. The V and J genes are TRBV29-1 and TRBJ2-7, with 15 nucleotides matching TRBD2. CDR1 is SQVTM, CDR2 ANQGSEA, per germline. J was trimmed by 7 bases and V by 6 bases; bases with no gene match: 16. The CDR3 is made up of 17 amino acids.

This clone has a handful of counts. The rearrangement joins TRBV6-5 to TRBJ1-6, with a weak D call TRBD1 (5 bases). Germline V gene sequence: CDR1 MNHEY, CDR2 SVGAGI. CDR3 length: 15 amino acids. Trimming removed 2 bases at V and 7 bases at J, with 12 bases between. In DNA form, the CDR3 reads TGTGCCAGCAGTTACACAGGAGATCTAAATTCACCCCTCCACTTT. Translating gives CASSYTGDLNSPLHF.

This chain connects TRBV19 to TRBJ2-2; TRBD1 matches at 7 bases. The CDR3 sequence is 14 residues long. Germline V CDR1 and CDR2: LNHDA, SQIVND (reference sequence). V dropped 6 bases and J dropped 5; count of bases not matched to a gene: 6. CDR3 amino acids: CASRRQGGTGELFF. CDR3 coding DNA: TGTGCCAGTAGAAGACAGGGTGGGACCGGGGAGCTGTTTTTT.

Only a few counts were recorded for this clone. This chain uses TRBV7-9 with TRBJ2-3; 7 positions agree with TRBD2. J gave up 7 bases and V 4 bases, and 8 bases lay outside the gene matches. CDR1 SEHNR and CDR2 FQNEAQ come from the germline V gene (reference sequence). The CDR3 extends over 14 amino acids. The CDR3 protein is CASSSTGTTNTQYF. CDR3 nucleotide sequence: TGTGCCAGCAGCTCGACCGGGACTACTAATACGCAGTATTTT.

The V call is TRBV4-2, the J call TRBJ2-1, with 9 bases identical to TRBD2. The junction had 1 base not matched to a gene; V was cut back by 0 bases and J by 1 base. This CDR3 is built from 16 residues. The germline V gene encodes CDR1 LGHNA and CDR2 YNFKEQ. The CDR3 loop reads CASSQETSGSYNEQFF. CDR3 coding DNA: TGTGCCAGCAGCCAAGAGACTAGCGGATCCTACAATGAGCAGTTCTTC.

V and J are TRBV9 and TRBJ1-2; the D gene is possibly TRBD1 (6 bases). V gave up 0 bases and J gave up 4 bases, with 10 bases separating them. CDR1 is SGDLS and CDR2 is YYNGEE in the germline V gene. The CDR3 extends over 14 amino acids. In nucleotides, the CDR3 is TGTGCCAGCAGCGTAGATGGGGGCCGCTATGGCTACACCTTC. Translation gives CASSVDGGRYGYTF.

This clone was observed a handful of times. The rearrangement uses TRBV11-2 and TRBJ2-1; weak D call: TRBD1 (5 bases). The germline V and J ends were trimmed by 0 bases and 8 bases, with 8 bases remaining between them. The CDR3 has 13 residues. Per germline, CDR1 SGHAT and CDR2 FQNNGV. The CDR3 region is CASSLEWGYEQFF. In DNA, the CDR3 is TGTGCCAGCAGCTTAGAGTGGGGCTATGAGCAGTTCTTC.

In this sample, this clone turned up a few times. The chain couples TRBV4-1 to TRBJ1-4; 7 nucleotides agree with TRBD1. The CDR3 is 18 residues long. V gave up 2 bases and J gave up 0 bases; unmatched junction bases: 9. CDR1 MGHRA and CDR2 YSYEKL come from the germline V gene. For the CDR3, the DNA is TGCGCCAGCAGCCAACCATGGGACAGCAAAACAACTAATGAAAAACTGTTTTTT. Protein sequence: CASSQPWDSKTTNEKLFF.

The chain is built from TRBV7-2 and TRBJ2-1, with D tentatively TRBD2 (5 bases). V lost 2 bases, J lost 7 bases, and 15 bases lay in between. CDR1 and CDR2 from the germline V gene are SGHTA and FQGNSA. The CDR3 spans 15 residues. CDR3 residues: CASSLRSGLGNEQFF. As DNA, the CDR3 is TGTGCCAGCAGCTTAAGGTCGGGGTTGGGGAATGAGCAGTTCTTC.

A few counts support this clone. As DNA, the CDR3 is TGCGCCAGCAGCCAAGGGCTTTATAGCAATCAGCCCCAGCATTTT. Its protein product is CASSQGLYSNQPQHF. V is TRBV4-1 and J is TRBJ1-5, with unresolved D. Per germline, CDR1 MGHRA and CDR2 YSYEKL. The CDR3 runs to 15 residues. V was clipped by 1 base and J by 0 bases, with 7 bases between them.

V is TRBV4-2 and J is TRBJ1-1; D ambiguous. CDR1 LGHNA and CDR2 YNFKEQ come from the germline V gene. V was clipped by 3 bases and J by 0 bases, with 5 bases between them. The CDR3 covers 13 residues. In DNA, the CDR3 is TGTGCCAGCAGCCACGTGCTGAACACTGAAGCTTTCTTT. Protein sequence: CASSHVLNTEAFF.

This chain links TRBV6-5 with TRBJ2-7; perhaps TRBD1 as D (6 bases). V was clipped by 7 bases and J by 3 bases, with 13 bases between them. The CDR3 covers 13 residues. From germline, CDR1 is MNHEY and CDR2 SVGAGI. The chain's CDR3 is CASIGQTFYEQYF. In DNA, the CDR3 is TGTGCCAGCATAGGACAGACCTTCTACGAGCAGTACTTC.

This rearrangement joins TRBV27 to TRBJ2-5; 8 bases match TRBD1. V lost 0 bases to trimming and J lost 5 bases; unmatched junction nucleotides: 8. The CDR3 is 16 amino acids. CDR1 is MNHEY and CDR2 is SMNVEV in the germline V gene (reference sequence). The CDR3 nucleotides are TGTGCCAGCAGTTTATCAGCAGGGGGCAAAGGCGAGACCCAGTACTTC. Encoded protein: CASSLSAGGKGETQYF.

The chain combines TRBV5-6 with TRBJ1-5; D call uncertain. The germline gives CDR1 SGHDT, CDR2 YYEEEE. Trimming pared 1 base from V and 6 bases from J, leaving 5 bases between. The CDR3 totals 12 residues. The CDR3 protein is CASSLKGQPQHF. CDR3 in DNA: TGTGCCAGCAGCTTGAAAGGTCAGCCCCAGCATTTT.

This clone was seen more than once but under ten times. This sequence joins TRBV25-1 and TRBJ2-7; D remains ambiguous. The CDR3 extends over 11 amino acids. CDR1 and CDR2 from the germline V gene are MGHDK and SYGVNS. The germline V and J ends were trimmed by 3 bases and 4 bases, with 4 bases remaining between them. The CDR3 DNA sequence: TGTGCCAGCAGTGAGATTTACGAGCAGTACTTC. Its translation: CASSEIYEQYF.

CDR3 bases: TGTGCCAGCAGTCACCACCCCGGCAGGGGAGTCACTGAAGCTTTCTTT. Translated: CASSHHPGRGVTEAFF. The J gene is TRBJ1-1, the V gene TRBV27, with D perhaps matching TRBD1 (6 bases). Looked up from germline, CDR1 is MNHEY and CDR2 is SMNVEV (reference sequence). The CDR3 length is 16 residues. V was clipped by 5 bases and J by 4 bases, with 20 bases between them.

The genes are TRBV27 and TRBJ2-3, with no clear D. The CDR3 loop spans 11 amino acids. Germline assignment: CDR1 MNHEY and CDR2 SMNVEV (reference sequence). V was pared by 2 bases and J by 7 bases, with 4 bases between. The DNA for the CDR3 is TGTGCCAGCAGTTTAGGATATACGCAGTATTTT. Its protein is CASSLGYTQYF.

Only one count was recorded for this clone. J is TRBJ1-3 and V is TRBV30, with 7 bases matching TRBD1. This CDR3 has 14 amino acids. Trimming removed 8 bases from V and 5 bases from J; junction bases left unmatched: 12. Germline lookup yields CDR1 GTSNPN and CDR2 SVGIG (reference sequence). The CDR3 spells CAGEIGTARNTIYF. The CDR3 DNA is TGTGCCGGGGAAATAGGGACAGCTAGAAACACCATATATTTT.

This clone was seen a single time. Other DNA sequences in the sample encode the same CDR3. This chain's CDR3 is CASRTGGTEAFF. The CDR3 DNA reads TGTGCCAGCAGGACAGGGGGCACTGAAGCTTTCTTT. The rearrangement uses TRBV27 and TRBJ1-1; TRBD1 aligns across 9 bases. Germline CDR1 MNHEY, CDR2 SMNVEV (reference sequence). The length of the CDR3 is 12 residues. After removal of 6 bases from V and 4 bases from J, the junction contained 0 bases not matched to a gene.

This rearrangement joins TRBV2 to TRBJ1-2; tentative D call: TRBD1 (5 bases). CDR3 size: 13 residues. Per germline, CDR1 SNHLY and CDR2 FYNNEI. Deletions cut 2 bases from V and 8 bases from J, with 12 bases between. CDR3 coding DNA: TGTGCCAGCAGTGAAACCGGGGCGCGGGGCTACACCTTC. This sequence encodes CASSETGARGYTF.

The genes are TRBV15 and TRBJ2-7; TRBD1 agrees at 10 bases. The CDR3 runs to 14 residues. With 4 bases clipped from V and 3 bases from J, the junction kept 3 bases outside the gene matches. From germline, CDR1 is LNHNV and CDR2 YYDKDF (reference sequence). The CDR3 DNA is TGTGCCACCAGCAACCGGGACAGGGGCTACGAGCAGTACTTC. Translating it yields CATSNRDRGYEQYF.

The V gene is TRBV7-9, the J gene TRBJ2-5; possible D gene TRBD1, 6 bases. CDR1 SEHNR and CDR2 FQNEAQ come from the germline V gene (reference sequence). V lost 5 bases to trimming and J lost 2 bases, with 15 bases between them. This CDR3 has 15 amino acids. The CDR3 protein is CASSGRRGGQETQYF. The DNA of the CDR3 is TGTGCCAGCAGCGGTAGAAGAGGGGGTCAAGAGACCCAGTACTTC. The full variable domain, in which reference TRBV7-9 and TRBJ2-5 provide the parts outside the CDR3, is DTGVSQNPRHKITKRGQNVTFRCDPISEHNRLYWYRQTLGQGPEFLTYFQNEAQLEKSRLLSDRFSAERPKGSFSTLEIQRTEQGDSAMYLCASSGRRGGQETQYFGPGTRLLVL.

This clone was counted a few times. CDR3 sequence: CASSEESGTEAFF. The CDR3 nucleotides are TGTGCCAGCAGTGAGGAGAGCGGCACTGAAGCTTTCTTT. This chain connects TRBV2 to TRBJ1-1; no reliable D call. V lost 3 bases, J lost 4 bases, and 9 bases lay in between. CDR1 and CDR2 (germline): SNHLY, FYNNEI. The CDR3 has 13 residues.

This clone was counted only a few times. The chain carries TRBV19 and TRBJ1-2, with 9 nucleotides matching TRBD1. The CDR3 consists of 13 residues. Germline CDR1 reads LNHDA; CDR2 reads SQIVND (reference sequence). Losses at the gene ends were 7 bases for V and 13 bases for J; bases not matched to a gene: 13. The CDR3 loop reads CASTPGTGIGSTF. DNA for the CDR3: TGTGCCAGTACCCCCGGGACAGGGATTGGTAGCACCTTC.

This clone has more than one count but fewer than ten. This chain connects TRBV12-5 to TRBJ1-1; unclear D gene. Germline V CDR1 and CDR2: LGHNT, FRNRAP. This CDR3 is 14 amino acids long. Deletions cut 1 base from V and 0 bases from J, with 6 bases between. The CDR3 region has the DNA TGTGCTAGTGGTTTGGCCGGGCTGAACACTGAAGCTTTCTTT. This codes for CASGLAGLNTEAFF.

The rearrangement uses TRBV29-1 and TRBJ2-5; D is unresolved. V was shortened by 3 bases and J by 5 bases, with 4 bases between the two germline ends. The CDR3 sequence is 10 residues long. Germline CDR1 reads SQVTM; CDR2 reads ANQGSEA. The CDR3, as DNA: TGCAGCGTTGATCTGGAGACCCAGTACTTC. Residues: CSVDLETQYF.

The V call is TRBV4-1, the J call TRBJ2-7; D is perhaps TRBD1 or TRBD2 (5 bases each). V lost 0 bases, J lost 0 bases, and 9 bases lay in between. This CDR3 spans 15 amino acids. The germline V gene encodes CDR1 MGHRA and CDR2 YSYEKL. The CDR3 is CASSQEWDGSYEQYF. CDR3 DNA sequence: TGCGCCAGCAGCCAAGAATGGGACGGCTCCTACGAGCAGTACTTC.

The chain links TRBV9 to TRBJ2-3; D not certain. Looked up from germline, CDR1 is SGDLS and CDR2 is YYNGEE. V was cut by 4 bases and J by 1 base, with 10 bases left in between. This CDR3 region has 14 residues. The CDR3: CASSPWARTDTQYF. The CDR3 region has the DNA TGTGCCAGCAGCCCTTGGGCCCGCACAGATACGCAGTATTTT.